These 5 T cell receptor beta chains share one sample of origin, sequenced in a study of T cell responses to AZD1222 COVID-19 vaccine. The data were produced by immunoSEQ multiplex PCR, yet TCRdb's version contains in-frame clones alone and is incomplete. The profile shows roughly 78,000 clones, 65% to 85% of them singletons. The sequencing used peripheral blood, collected on day 0 of AZD1222 vaccination. All receptors derive from an adult in good health.

The chain has TRBV5-1 and TRBJ1-1; D gene uncertain. V was clipped by 2 bases and J by 0 bases, with 8 bases between them. Germline CDR1 and CDR2: SGHRS and YFSETQ. The CDR3 contains 14 residues. The CDR3, as DNA: TGCGCCAGCAGCTTAGGATTATTGAACACTGAAGCTTTCTTT. Protein sequence: CASSLGLLNTEAFF.

The V call is TRBV4-1, the J call TRBJ1-2; D may be TRBD1 (6 bases). The CDR3 totals 16 residues. V lost 0 bases, J lost 4 bases, and 15 bases lay in between. Germline CDR1 and CDR2: MGHRA and YSYEKL. CDR3: CASSQEVGTPVYGYTF. DNA of the CDR3: TGCGCCAGCAGCCAAGAAGTTGGGACACCCGTCTATGGCTACACCTTC.

V gene TRBV5-6 combines with J gene TRBJ2-7; D possibly corresponds to TRBD1 (6 bases). This CDR3 contains 14 residues. The V gene's germline CDR1 is SGHDT and CDR2 YYEEEE. Trimming took off 0 bases at V and 7 bases at J, with 14 bases between the two ends. CDR3 coding DNA: TGTGCCAGCAGCTTGGGAGGCAGGGGAGAAGAGCAGTACTTC. It codes for CASSLGGRGEEQYF.

This clone showed up just a few times. The rearrangement links TRBV7-2 to TRBJ1-2; 9 bases agree with TRBD1. The CDR3 length is 16 residues. Unmatched junction bases numbered 11, after V lost 5 bases and J lost 4 bases. Germline V gene lookup returns CDR1 SGHTA and CDR2 FQGNSA. CDR3 region: CASSGPGTGLSYGYTF. Here the CDR3 DNA reads TGTGCCAGCAGCGGACCCGGGACAGGGCTGTCCTATGGCTACACCTTC.

This rearrangement joins TRBV6-5 to TRBJ1-5; D is undetermined. This CDR3 has 13 residues. Germline V CDR1 and CDR2: MNHEY, SVGAGI. Deletions cut 2 bases from V and 7 bases from J, with 9 bases between. Here the CDR3 reads CASSYARNQPQHF. The CDR3, as DNA: TGTGCCAGCAGTTACGCCCGGAACCAGCCCCAGCATTTT.